This T cell receptor (beta chain) appears in the sequencing data of a study of blood T cells in healthy people across ages. General study findings and limits: With naive T cell percentage, TCR beta diversity showed a strong correlation. Roughly linear declines in TCR beta diversity per million T cells occurred with age.

Turning to this clonotype: Antigen specificity is unknown.

Healthy Russian Caucasian donors spanned ages about 6 to 90 years. V dropped 0 bases and J dropped 8 bases, with 17 bases sitting between them. The CDR3 contains 16 residues. Germline V lookup: CDR1 SGHKS, CDR2 YYEKEE (reference sequence). A sample-barcoded 5' primer and a J-beta primer mix were used in a second PCR of roughly 7 to 11 cycles. Every cDNA was tagged by a template-switch adaptor with 12 random nucleotides. Each CDR3 protein gets one entry after TCRdb re-called the 5' RACE reads with MiXCR. Of 980,000 or so distinct CDR3 sequences in the sample, under 50% are singletons; the top ten hold roughly 13%.

This sequence joins TRBV5-5 and TRBJ1-4, with TRBD1 as a possible D gene (5 bases). Sequencing was performed on blood. The source is a man aged 25 to 45 in good health. CDR3 residues: CASSLAGTPGAEKLFF. Written as DNA, the CDR3 is TGTGCCAGCAGCTTGGCGGGGACTCCCGGGGCGGAAAAACTGTTTTTT.